This T cell receptor (beta chain) derives from a study of cytomegalovirus exposure and HLA in healthy donors. The study's findings and limits: Cytomegalovirus-associated TCR beta chains were listed, numbering 150 to 200. First-cohort TCR clusters tended to co-occur in the roughly 120 validation repertoires, a later analysis found.

For this clone: Its specificity is unknown.

Profiling relied on immunoSEQ multiplex PCR, and the TCRdb table lists in-frame clones only, not all of them. The top ten clones hold around 4.5% of a sample with 110,000 or so clones, approximately 86% of them seen once. The sequencing input was PBMCs. This TCR derives from a man between 18 and 35 years old in good health and CMV-seropositive.

Here the CDR3 reads CATSRLPRDTQYF. The CDR3 nucleotides are TGTGCCACCAGCAGACTGCCCCGGGATACGCAGTATTTT. The rearrangement uses TRBV15 and TRBJ2-3; D not resolved. Between the trimmed V and J ends, which lost 2 bases and 6 bases, there was a span of 9 bases. CDR3 length equals 13 residues. CDR1 and CDR2 (germline): LNHNV, YYDKDF (reference sequence).